This T cell receptor (beta chain) was identified during a study of T cells in Graves' hyperthyroidism and ophthalmopathy. The CDR3 runs to 13 residues. Trimming took 5 bases from V and 2 from J, leaving 9 bases between them. The table lists this clonotype with many counts. TCR beta CDR3 region amplification was performed from RNA transcripts. TCR CDR3 regions were first amplified by RT-PCR with HTBI primers. A single record per CDR3 protein comes from TCRdb applying MiXCR to the multiplex PCR reads. The sample yields fewer than 500,000 distinct CDR3 sequences, about 14% seen once. This TCR was recovered from a woman in her twenties or thirties with Graves' ophthalmopathy. The rearrangement joins TRBV12-3 or TRBV12-4 to TRBJ1-1; no definite D call. Sample: blood. CDR3 sequence: CASSTTTNTEAFF. The CDR3 DNA reads as TGTGCCAGCAGTACCACTACTAACACTGAAGCTTTCTTT.